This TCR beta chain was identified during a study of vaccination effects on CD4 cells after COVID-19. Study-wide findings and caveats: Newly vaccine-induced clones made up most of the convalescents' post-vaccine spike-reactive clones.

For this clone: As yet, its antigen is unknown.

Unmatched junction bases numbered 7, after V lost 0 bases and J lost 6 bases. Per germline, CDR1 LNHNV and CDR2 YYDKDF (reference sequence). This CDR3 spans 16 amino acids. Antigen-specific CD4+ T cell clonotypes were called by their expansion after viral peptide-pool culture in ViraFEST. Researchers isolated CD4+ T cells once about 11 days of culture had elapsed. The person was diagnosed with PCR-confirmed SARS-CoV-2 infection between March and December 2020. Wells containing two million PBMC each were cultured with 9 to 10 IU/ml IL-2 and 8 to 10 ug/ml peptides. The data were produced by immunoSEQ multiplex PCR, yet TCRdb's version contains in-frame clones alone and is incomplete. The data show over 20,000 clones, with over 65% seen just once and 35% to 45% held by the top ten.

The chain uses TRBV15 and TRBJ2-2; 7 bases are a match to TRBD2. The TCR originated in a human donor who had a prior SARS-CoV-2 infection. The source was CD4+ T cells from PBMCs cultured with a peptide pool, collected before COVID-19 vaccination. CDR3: CATSREVVAGAGELFF. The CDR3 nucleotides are TGTGCCACCAGCAGAGAGGTGGTAGCGGGCGCCGGGGAGCTGTTTTTT.